The 9 T cell receptor beta chains in this list originate from one sample, sequenced in a study of blood T cell repertoires in COVID-19 (TCRdb year 2020). The library was made by the immunoSEQ multiplex PCR assay. Drawn from immuneACCESS, this table holds only the in-frame rearrangements with V and J called that TCRdb kept. Clones are partly lost; checked studies trace under half to an unresolved V gene and leave the rest unexplained. In this sample the table shows roughly 84,000 clones, roughly 80% of which occur a single time. The ten largest clones capture 4% to 5% of the sample. The sample was peripheral blood. The receptors stem from a woman aged 45-59 years with acute or convalescent COVID-19.

The chain links TRBV4-1 to TRBJ2-7; 13 bases are shared with TRBD2. V was pared by 5 bases and J by 3 bases, with 10 bases of the junction left unmatched. CDR3 length equals 17 residues. CDR1 is MGHRA, CDR2 YSYEKL, per germline. The CDR3 nucleotides read TGCGCCAGCAGCTTCCGTGCCGGGACTAGCGGGAACTACGAGCAGTACTTC. This codes for CASSFRAGTSGNYEQYF.

V is TRBV6-5 and J is TRBJ1-4; D possibly corresponds to TRBD1 (5 bases). Deletions cut 6 bases from V and 10 bases from J, with 15 bases between. Germline V gene sequence: CDR1 MNHEY, CDR2 SVGAGI. The CDR3 totals 13 residues. The DNA for the CDR3 is TGTGCCAGCAGCCCCGAAGGGGCGGCAAAACTGTTTTTT. It codes for CASSPEGAAKLFF.

This clone was seen more than once but under ten times. The CDR3 loop reads CASGDSSQHF. The CDR3 region has the DNA TGTGCCAGCGGAGACAGTTCCCAGCATTTT. J is TRBJ1-5 and V is TRBV19, with D tentatively TRBD1 (5 bases). From germline, CDR1 is LNHDA and CDR2 SQIVND (reference sequence). The CDR3 runs 10 residues. V was pared by 9 bases and J by 11 bases, with 11 bases between.

The chain combines TRBV29-1 with TRBJ2-1, with 12 bases lining up with TRBD2. V was pared by 3 bases and J by 0 bases, with 6 bases of the junction left unmatched. The germline CDR1 and CDR2 sequences are SQVTM and ANQGSEA. The CDR3 covers 17 residues. CDR3 loop: CSVDGLAGTPSYNEQFF. The CDR3 DNA is TGCAGCGTTGATGGACTAGCGGGGACCCCCTCCTACAATGAGCAGTTCTTC.

This clone was seen only once. The chain has TRBV7-2 and TRBJ1-2, with D possibly matching TRBD1 (5 bases). The length of the CDR3 is 14 residues. Trimming pared 5 bases from V and 4 bases from J, leaving 14 bases between. Germline CDR1 reads SGHTA; CDR2 reads FQGNSA. CDR3 in amino acids: CASSNGGASYGYTF. CDR3 bases: TGTGCCAGCAGCAACGGGGGAGCGAGCTATGGCTACACCTTC.

This clone appeared once. This rearrangement joins TRBV6-5 to TRBJ1-4; D possibly corresponds to TRBD1 (6 bases). Per the germline V gene, CDR1 is MNHEY and CDR2 is SVGAGI. V lost 5 bases and J 7 bases, leaving 17 bases between the germline ends. This CDR3 is 15 amino acids long. CDR3 loop: CASSISTGMGEKLFF. In DNA, the CDR3 is TGTGCCAGCAGTATCTCCACAGGGATGGGTGAAAAACTGTTTTTT.

The chain couples TRBV3-1 (or the pseudogene TRBV3-2) to TRBJ2-7; a possible D gene is TRBD1 (5 bases). The length of the CDR3 is 12 residues. Germline CDR1 LGHDT, CDR2 YNNKEL (reference sequence). V lost 2 bases and J 3 bases, leaving 5 bases between the germline ends. The CDR3 loop is CASSQRGYEQYF. The CDR3 coding sequence is TGTGCCAGCAGCCAAAGGGGCTACGAGCAGTACTTC.

This clone showed up just a few times. The chain joins TRBV7-9 to TRBJ2-7, with no clear D. The germline gives CDR1 SEHNR, CDR2 FQNEAQ (reference sequence). The CDR3 contains 13 residues. Trimming took 5 bases from V and 3 from J, leaving 11 bases between them. For the CDR3, the DNA is TGTGCCAGCAGCCCCCGAGACAACTACGAGCAGTACTTC. It encodes CASSPRDNYEQYF. The full variable domain, rest sourced from reference TRBV7-9 and TRBJ2-7, is DTGVSQNPRHKITKRGQNVTFRCDPISEHNRLYWYRQTLGQGPEFLTYFQNEAQLEKSRLLSDRFSAERPKGSFSTLEIQRTEQGDSAMYLCASSPRDNYEQYFGPGTRLTVT.

A single count supports this clone. The genes are TRBV14 and TRBJ2-2; a weak D match, TRBD2 (6 bases). Germline lookup yields CDR1 SGHDN and CDR2 FVKESK. V lost 4 bases and J 6 bases, leaving 18 bases between the germline ends. The CDR3 has 16 amino acids. The DNA of the CDR3 is TGTGCCAGCAGCCCCTGGCTGGGAGGCGCCTCCGGGGAGCTGTTTTTT. Residues: CASSPWLGGASGELFF.